The rows below give T cell receptor beta chains drawn from one sample of a study of PD-1 blockade in mismatch repair-deficient tumors. Measured with immunoSEQ multiplex PCR; TCRdb has only the in-frame clones, and not every one. Here the sample spans some 100,000 clones, 82% being singletons. The sequencing here drew on peripheral blood, taken roughly eight months after starting pembrolizumab. These receptors came from an adult with mismatch repair-deficient cancer. Each CDR3 is given with its conserved first and last residue. D genes are given only for firm matches. Part of the rows lack a size; the others show once, few, many or a class for expanded clones.

>TRBV29-1|TRBJ2-7|-|-
TGCAGCGTTGCTGGGGCAGTCGAGCAGTACTTC
CSVAGAVEQYF
>TRBV9|TRBJ1-2|-|-
TGTGCCAGCAGCGAATTGACAGCGAACTATGGCTACACCTTC
CASSELTANYGYTF
>TRBV5-1|TRBJ2-3|-|-
TGCGCCAGCAGCTTGGCCGTGGCAGATACGCAGTATTTT
CASSLAVADTQYF
>TRBV6-1|TRBJ1-5|-|-
TGTGCCAGCAGTGAAGCGCTTTCGGGTTCCCAGCATTTT
CASSEALSGSQHF
>TRBV9|TRBJ1-1|-|-
TGTGCCAGCAGCCCCCGGGGGGACACTGAAGCTTTCTTT
CASSPRGDTEAFF
>TRBV29-1|TRBJ1-5|-|once
TGCAGCGGTGCCACGGGTCTCAATCAGCCCCAGCATTTT
CSGATGLNQPQHF
>TRBV29-1|TRBJ1-1|-|-
TGCAGCGTTCGAAAGAACACTGAAGCTTTCTTT
CSVRKNTEAFF
>TRBV7-7|TRBJ2-7|TRBD2|once
TGTGCTAGCTCCGCGGGGGGGAACTACGAGCAGTACTTC
CASSAGGNYEQYF
>TRBV4-2|TRBJ1-2|-|-
TGTGCCAGCAGCCGGGCGGAAGACAACTATGGCTACACCTTC
CASSRAEDNYGYTF
>TRBV11-2|TRBJ1-1|-|-
TGTGCCAGCAGCTTAGGGCCGGCTACTGAAGCTTTCTTT
CASSLGPATEAFF
>TRBV9|TRBJ2-3|-|-
TGTGCCAGCAGCCTTACAGCAGGGGCAGGGGATACGCAGTATTTT
CASSLTAGAGDTQYF
>TRBV5-1|TRBJ1-1|-|-
TGCGCCAGCAGAGGAGGAGGTAACACTGAAGCTTTCTTT
CASRGGGNTEAFF
>TRBV19|TRBJ1-5|-|-
TGTGCCAGTAGTATCTTGGGGAATCAGCCCCAGCATTTT
CASSILGNQPQHF
>TRBV6-1|TRBJ1-2|-|-
TGTGCCAGCAGTGAAGGGAGGGGCGGCTACACCTTC
CASSEGRGGYTF
>TRBV7-2|TRBJ2-2|-|-
TGTGCCAGCACCCAGGAGTGGTCCGGGGAGCTGTTTTTT
CASTQEWSGELFF
>TRBV19|TRBJ2-5|TRBD2|-
TGTGCCAGTAGTACCCATCGGACTAGCGGAGGGAGGCAAGAGACCCAGTACTTC
CASSTHRTSGGRQETQYF